The present entry profiles one TCR beta chain with its context. Antigen unknown. This specimen belongs to a study of CD8 T cells in ankylosing spondylitis. General study results and limits: Matched ankylosing spondylitis synovial fluid reportedly showed significant enrichment of disease-linked clones. There was a TCR beta motif, made of several highly homologous variants, that appeared characteristic of ankylosing spondylitis blood.

The CDR3 spans 14 residues. Trimming removed 4 bases at V and 5 bases at J, with 15 bases between. Germline V lookup: CDR1 SGHRS, CDR2 YFSETQ. Preparation of TCR beta libraries was done by quantitative 5'-RACE with molecular barcodes. TCRdb passed the 5' RACE reads through MiXCR, listing each CDR3 protein once. The table lists roughly 700,000 distinct CDR3 sequences, around a fifth of them singletons. Sequencing was done on a sample of blood, either unsorted or a sorted T cell fraction (not recorded which). This receptor was taken from a male donor with ankylosing spondylitis. The V gene is TRBV5-1, the J gene TRBJ1-1, with D uncertain. The CDR3 is CASSPTGSKTEAFF. The CDR3 DNA is TGCGCCAGCAGCCCCACGGGGTCGAAGACTGAAGCTTTCTTT.